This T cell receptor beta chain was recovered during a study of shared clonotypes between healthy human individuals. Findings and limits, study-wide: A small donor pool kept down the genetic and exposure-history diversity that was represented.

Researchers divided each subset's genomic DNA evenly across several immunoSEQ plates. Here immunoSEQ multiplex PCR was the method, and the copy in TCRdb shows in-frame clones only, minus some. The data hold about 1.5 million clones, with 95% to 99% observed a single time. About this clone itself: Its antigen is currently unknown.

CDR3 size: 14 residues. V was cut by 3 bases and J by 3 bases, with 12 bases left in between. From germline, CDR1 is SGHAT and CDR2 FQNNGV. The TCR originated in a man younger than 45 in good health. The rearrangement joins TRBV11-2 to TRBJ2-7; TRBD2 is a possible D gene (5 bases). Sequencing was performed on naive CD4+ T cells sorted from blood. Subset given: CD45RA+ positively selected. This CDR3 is CASSFVAGVYEQYF. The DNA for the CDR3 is TGTGCCAGCAGCTTCGTCGCGGGCGTCTACGAGCAGTACTTC. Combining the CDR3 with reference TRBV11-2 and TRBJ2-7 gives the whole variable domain EAGVAQSPRYKIIEKRQSVAFWCNPISGHATLYWYQQILGQGPKLLIQFQNNGVVDDSQLPKDRFSAERLKGVDSTLKIQPAKLEDSAVYLCASSFVAGVYEQYFGPGTRLTVT.